This T cell receptor beta chain appears in the sequencing data of a study of control samples from healthy donors and cancer patients. Clones were read by immunoSEQ multiplex PCR, and TCRdb kept only the in-frame ones, dropping some. The table lists 110,000 to 150,000 clones, approximately 90% of them singletons, with 8% to 9.5% in the top ten. The CDR3 consists of 16 residues. The V gene end was trimmed by 1 base and the J gene end by 0 bases; junction bases not matched to a gene: 3. The germline V gene has CDR1 LGHDT and CDR2 YNNKEL (reference sequence). The chain employs TRBV3-1 (or the pseudogene TRBV3-2) and TRBJ2-1, with 7 bases fitting TRBD2. The TCR was taken from a woman between 25 and 40 years old in good health. Sequencing was carried out using blood. CDR3 in amino acids: CASSQVGGSSYNEQFF. The CDR3 nucleotides are TGTGCCAGCAGCCAAGTGGGAGGGAGCTCCTACAATGAGCAGTTCTTC.